These 22 T cell receptor beta chains were sequenced from one sample in a study of CD8 T cells in Susac syndrome. Random hexamers primed reverse transcription of about 0.45 to 1 ug RNA. TCRdb redid the calling of the immunoSEQ multiplex PCR reads with MiXCR, one entry per CDR3 protein. The sample lists more than 200,000 distinct CDR3 sequences, approximately 94% occurring once. The specimen was CD4+ T cells from PBMCs. The receptors shown here come from a human donor with Susac syndrome.

This chain links TRBV6-2 or TRBV6-3 with TRBJ2-1; 12 positions match TRBD1. V shed 11 bases, J shed 8 bases, and the junction held 7 bases outside the gene matches. Germline V gene lookup returns CDR1 MNHEY and CDR2 SVGEGT. The CDR3 spans 13 residues. The CDR3, as DNA: TGTGCCTCCCGGGACAGGGGGCGAGATGAGCAGTTCTTC. As protein: CASRDRGRDEQFF.

J is TRBJ2-2 and V is TRBV15; 8 nucleotides line up with TRBD1. In germline, CDR1 is LNHNV, CDR2 YYDKDF (reference sequence). V shed 0 bases, J shed 3 bases, and the junction held 6 bases outside the gene matches. The CDR3 sequence is 17 residues long. The CDR3, as DNA: TGTGCCACCAGCAGAGATTTGGCAGGGGGCTACACCGGGGAGCTGTTTTTT. Protein product: CATSRDLAGGYTGELFF.

The V call is TRBV18, the J call TRBJ1-2; tentative D call: TRBD1 (5 bases). This CDR3 spans 13 amino acids. Trimming left V 6 bases short and J 7 bases short, with 15 bases between. Germline-derived CDR1 and CDR2 are KGHSH and LQKENI. CDR3 in amino acids: CASSLRDSSGYTF. Written as DNA, the CDR3 is TGTGCCAGCTCCCTCAGGGATTCCTCTGGCTACACCTTC.

J is TRBJ2-3 and V is TRBV20-1; 12 bases match TRBD2. Trimming took 4 bases from V and 2 from J; bases not matched to a gene: 4. Germline CDR1 DFQATT, CDR2 SNEGSKA (reference sequence). The CDR3 has 15 amino acids. CDR3 coding DNA: TGCAGTGCTACAAGACTAGCGGGGGACACAGATACGCAGTATTTT. Its protein is CSATRLAGDTDTQYF.

CDR3 amino acids: CASSQGFRSYEQYF. DNA for the CDR3: TGTGCCAGCAGCCAGGGATTCCGGTCCTACGAGCAGTACTTC. The chain carries TRBV9 and TRBJ2-7, with D perhaps TRBD1 (5 bases). Germline values: CDR1 SGDLS, CDR2 YYNGEE. The CDR3 runs to 14 residues. Trimming stripped 4 bases from V and 1 base from J, with 12 bases between.

The chain links TRBV7-2 to TRBJ2-5, with TRBD1 matching over 8 bases. The CDR3 spans 14 residues. Germline V CDR1 and CDR2: SGHTA, FQGNSA. Trimming took 4 bases from V and 1 from J; bases not matched to a gene: 2. The CDR3 reads CASSSGQGQETQYF. Here the CDR3 DNA reads TGTGCCAGCAGCTCCGGACAGGGCCAAGAGACCCAGTACTTC.

The V gene is TRBV29-1, the J gene TRBJ1-2; 7 bases fit TRBD1. V gave up 0 bases and J gave up 4 bases; unmatched junction bases: 11. The length of the CDR3 is 16 residues. Germline CDR1 is SQVTM and CDR2 is ANQGSEA. The DNA of the CDR3 is TGCAGCGTTGAAGATCGGAAAGGGGGCTTTGGCTATGGCTACACCTTC. Amino acid sequence: CSVEDRKGGFGYGYTF.

For the CDR3, the DNA is TGTGCCAGCAGCTGGACAGGGGGCATTGGCTACACCTTC. This sequence encodes CASSWTGGIGYTF. The chain links TRBV28 to TRBJ1-2; 11 positions agree with TRBD1. CDR3 length: 13 residues. Germline loops: CDR1 MDHEN, CDR2 SYDVKM. Trimming at V came to 6 bases and at J to 7 bases, leaving 4 bases not matched to a gene.

The gene calls are TRBV7-2 and TRBJ1-3; D uncertain. Germline values: CDR1 SGHTA, CDR2 FQGNSA. This CDR3 region has 15 residues. V was trimmed by 6 bases and J by 4 bases, leaving 16 bases between them. CDR3 nucleotide sequence: TGTGCCAGCAGTTCCGGACCGGGGAACGGAAACACCATATATTTT. The encoded protein is CASSSGPGNGNTIYF.

The V call is TRBV6-2 or TRBV6-3, the J call TRBJ2-1, with 8 bases lining up with TRBD1. V was clipped by 0 bases and J by 3 bases; unmatched bases: 4. Germline CDR1 is MNHEY and CDR2 is SVGEGT. The CDR3 loop spans 16 amino acids. CDR3 sequence (DNA): TGTGCCAGCAGTTACTCAGGGACAGGTATCTACAATGAGCAGTTCTTC. Amino acids: CASSYSGTGIYNEQFF.

This clonotype was seen at least ten times. Germline is not matched at one junction end, which may reflect a read error. This chain uses TRBV5-1 with TRBJ2-5; no reliable D call. The CDR3 consists of 11 residues. Germline CDR1 and CDR2: SGHRS and YFSETQ. CDR3 loop: CASSLEETQYF. The CDR3 DNA follows: TGTGCCAGCAGCTTAGAGGAGACCCAGTACTTC.

This chain joins TRBV6-2 or TRBV6-3 and TRBJ2-1, with 8 bases that match TRBD1. With V trimmed by 6 bases and J by 8 bases, 12 bases remained unmatched. CDR1 and CDR2 (germline): MNHEY, SVGEGT. The CDR3 extends over 15 amino acids. The DNA of the CDR3 is TGTGCCAGCAGCTACCTTCGACAGGGGTTTGATGAGCAGTTCTTC. It codes for CASSYLRQGFDEQFF.

The chain employs TRBV25-1 and TRBJ2-5; tentatively, D is TRBD2 (5 bases). Looked up from germline, CDR1 is MGHDK and CDR2 is SYGVNS. V was shortened by 0 bases and J by 4 bases, with 12 bases between the two germline ends. The CDR3 extends over 15 amino acids. CDR3 sequence: CASSEYNGEGETQYF. CDR3 nucleotides: TGTGCCAGCAGTGAATATAACGGTGAGGGAGAGACCCAGTACTTC.

The chain links TRBV5-1 to TRBJ2-4; D is unresolved. V was shortened by 1 base and J by 0 bases, with 8 bases between the two germline ends. The CDR3 has 15 residues. Germline assignment: CDR1 SGHRS and CDR2 YFSETQ. The CDR3 region has the DNA TGCGCCAGCAGCTTGAACGGAGTAGCCAAAAACATTCAGTACTTC. The encoded protein is CASSLNGVAKNIQYF.

The chain couples TRBV7-3 to TRBJ1-4, with TRBD1 identical over 8 bases. The CDR3 extends over 15 amino acids. Germline trimming cut 5 bases from V and 0 bases from J; bases unmatched to any gene: 2. The V gene's germline CDR1 is SGHTA and CDR2 FQGTGA. The CDR3 spells CASSKTGATNEKLFF. CDR3 sequence (DNA): TGTGCCAGCAGCAAGACAGGGGCAACTAATGAAAAACTGTTTTTT.

CDR3 DNA sequence: TGTGCCTGGTTTCGCGGGGGGGCGGCGGGGATGAACACTGAAGCTTTCTTT. This codes for CAWFRGGAAGMNTEAFF. The rearrangement joins TRBV30 to TRBJ1-1; possible D gene TRBD1, 6 bases. V was trimmed by 5 bases and J by 0 bases, leaving 22 bases between them. CDR3 length equals 17 residues. Germline CDR1 GTSNPN, CDR2 SVGIG (reference sequence).

The rearrangement uses TRBV9 and TRBJ2-1; weak D call: TRBD2 (6 bases). Germline V lookup: CDR1 SGDLS, CDR2 YYNGEE. V was cut by 4 bases and J by 9 bases, with 17 bases left in between. This CDR3 spans 14 amino acids. CDR3 bases: TGTGCCAGCAGCCTGATTAGCCGGGGGAGTGAGCAGTTCTTC. It yields the protein CASSLISRGSEQFF.

In DNA form, the CDR3 reads TGCAGTGCGGGGAGGGAAGGGCCCTTAGGCCCCCAGCATTTT. Its protein is CSAGREGPLGPQHF. The chain recombines TRBV20-1 with TRBJ1-5; D is unresolved. V gave up 6 bases and J gave up 10 bases, with 22 bases separating them. The CDR3 totals 14 residues. Germline CDR1 and CDR2: DFQATT and SNEGSKA (reference sequence).

V and J are TRBV6-6 and TRBJ2-1; D perhaps matches TRBD1 (6 bases). The CDR3 spans 12 residues. Trimming removed 2 bases at V and 8 bases at J, with 7 bases between. Looked up from germline, CDR1 is MNHNY and CDR2 is SVGAGI (reference sequence). The CDR3 spells CASSYQGYEQFF. Written as DNA, the CDR3 is TGTGCCAGCAGTTACCAGGGGTATGAGCAGTTCTTC.

The rearrangement uses TRBV20-1 and TRBJ1-4; perhaps TRBD1 as D (6 bases). CDR1 and CDR2 (germline): DFQATT, SNEGSKA (reference sequence). CDR3 length: 15 amino acids. Trimming took off 0 bases at V and 8 bases at J, with 16 bases between the two ends. The CDR3 DNA is TGCAGTGCTAGAGAGGCAGGGGAATTTACCGAAAAACTGTTTTTT. It is translated as CSAREAGEFTEKLFF.

The chain links TRBV4-3 to TRBJ1-2; TRBD1 matches 9 bases. Germline CDR1 LGHNA, CDR2 YSLEER. The V and J ends lost 0 bases and 1 base, in that order; junction bases with no gene match: 12. The CDR3 sequence is 19 residues long. The CDR3 DNA sequence: TGCGCCAGCAGCCAAGATAGAGTGGACAGGGGAGTAATTAACTATGGCTACACCTTC. Its protein is CASSQDRVDRGVINYGYTF.

The genes are TRBV27 and TRBJ2-7; D call uncertain. CDR3 length: 12 amino acids. The germline V gene encodes CDR1 MNHEY and CDR2 SMNVEV (reference sequence). V lost 6 bases and J 0 bases, leaving 6 bases between the germline ends. The CDR3 DNA sequence: TGTGCCAGCAGATCCATCTCCTACGAGCAGTACTTC. Its protein is CASRSISYEQYF.